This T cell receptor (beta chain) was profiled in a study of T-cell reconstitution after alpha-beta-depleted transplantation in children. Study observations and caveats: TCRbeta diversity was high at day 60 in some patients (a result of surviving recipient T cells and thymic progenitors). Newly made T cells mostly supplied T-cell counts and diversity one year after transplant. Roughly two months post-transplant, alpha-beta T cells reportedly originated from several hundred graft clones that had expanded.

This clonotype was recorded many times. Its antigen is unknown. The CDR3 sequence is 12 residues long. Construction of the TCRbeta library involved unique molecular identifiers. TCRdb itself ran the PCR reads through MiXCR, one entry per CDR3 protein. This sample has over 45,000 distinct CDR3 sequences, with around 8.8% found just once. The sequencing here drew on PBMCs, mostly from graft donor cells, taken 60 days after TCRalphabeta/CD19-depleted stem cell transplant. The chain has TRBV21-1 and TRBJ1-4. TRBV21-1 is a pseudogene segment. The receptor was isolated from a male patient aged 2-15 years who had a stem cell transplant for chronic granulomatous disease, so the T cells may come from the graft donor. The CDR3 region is CASQETSEKLFF. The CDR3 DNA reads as TGTGCCAGTCAAGAGACCAGTGAAAAACTGTTTTTT.